This T cell receptor (beta chain) is drawn from a study of blood T cells in healthy people across ages. Points from the study as a whole: Changes in expanded clonotypes were possibly confounded, as the CMV status of donors was unknown. Researchers judged that diversity estimates from one million T cells fell short of true values.

Every sample yielded at least 6.5 million isolated PBMCs. The table lists this clonotype with a few counts. Its antigen is still unknown. Combining a sample-barcoded 5' primer with a J-beta primer mix, a second PCR ran for 7 to 11 cycles. From the 5' RACE reads, TCRdb called clonotypes with MiXCR, one entry per CDR3 protein. Found here are about 1.1 million distinct CDR3 sequences, under 40% of them singletons; the top ten hold roughly 14%. There are 11 residues in the CDR3. CDR1 and CDR2 (germline): MNHEY, SVGAGI. V was trimmed by 6 bases and J by 6 bases, leaving 8 bases between them. The clonotype originates from a man aged 18 to 30 in good health. V is TRBV6-5 and J is TRBJ2-5; D is unresolved. The sequencing sample was made of blood. CDR3 sequence reads: CASSRQKTQYF. In nucleotides, the CDR3 is TGTGCCAGCAGCCGACAAAAGACCCAGTACTTC.